The 31 T cell receptor beta chains below come from one sample, sequenced in a study of tumor and adjacent non-tumor tissue in lung cancer. The template was RNA from unsorted bulk tissue. The library came from three nested PCR rounds adapted from ARM-PCR protocols. In TCRdb, the multiplex PCR reads were re-called with MiXCR into one record per CDR3 protein. There are about 79,000 distinct CDR3 sequences in the sample; roughly 72% occur only once, and around 9.6% lies in the top ten. What was sequenced was lung tumor tissue. Source of these receptors: a woman aged 40 to 49 with non-small cell lung cancer.

This clonotype was seen ten or more times. The CDR3 DNA reads TGCAGCGTTGTTAAGGGACCGGGATTTAACGAGCAGTACTTC. Amino acid sequence: CSVVKGPGFNEQYF. The gene calls are TRBV29-1 and TRBJ2-7; either TRBD1 or TRBD2 may fit D (5 bases each). Trimming left V 4 bases short and J 5 bases short, with 18 bases between. Germline CDR1 and CDR2: SQVTM and ANQGSEA. The CDR3 is made up of 14 amino acids.

About this clonotype itself: At one end the junction does not follow the germline gene, possibly because of a read error. The chain carries TRBV20-1 and TRBJ1-5; no clear D gene. The CDR3 totals 16 residues. Germline V lookup: CDR1 DFQATT, CDR2 SNEGSKA (reference sequence). CDR3 residues: CSASPLSTFSYQPQHF. DNA of the CDR3: TGTAGTGCTAGTCCCCTCAGCACCTTTAGCTATCAGCCCCAGCATTTT.

This clonotype has at least ten counts. The chain is built from TRBV28 and TRBJ2-5, with no clear D. This CDR3 region has 13 residues. The germline gives CDR1 MDHEN, CDR2 SYDVKM. Deletions cut 6 bases from V and 1 base from J, with 9 bases between. CDR3 residues: CASSRGLQETQYF. The CDR3 nucleotides are TGTGCCAGCAGCCGTGGGCTCCAAGAGACCCAGTACTTC.

Remarks on this clonotype: The junction departs from the called germline gene at one end, perhaps through a read error. The V call is TRBV12-5, the J call TRBJ2-7; TRBD2 matches at 8 bases. The CDR3 contains 15 residues. CDR1 and CDR2 from the germline V gene are LGHNT and FRNRAP. CDR3 region: CVSGPPREDSHEQYF. The DNA for the CDR3 is TGTGTTAGTGGACCCCCGCGGGAGGACTCCCACGAGCAGTACTTC.

This clonotype was seen at least ten times. The V call is TRBV20-1, the J call TRBJ2-5, with 12 bases fitting TRBD2. The V segment lost 1 base and the J segment 4 bases; nucleotides outside the gene matches: 7. Germline V gene lookup returns CDR1 DFQATT and CDR2 SNEGSKA (reference sequence). The CDR3 loop spans 16 amino acids. The CDR3 DNA sequence: TGCAGTGCTAGAGTAAGACTAGCGGGAGCGCGAGAGACCCAGTACTTC. The encoded protein is CSARVRLAGARETQYF.

A note on this clonotype: A much larger clone differs by one base, so this may be a read error. The chain has TRBV20-1 and TRBJ2-5, with D possibly TRBD1 on 5 matching bases. The CDR3 covers 13 residues. Per germline, CDR1 DFQATT and CDR2 SNEGSKA (reference sequence). The CDR3 region is CSARWTHQETLYF. The CDR3 DNA sequence: TGCAGTGCTAGGTGGACACATCAAGAGACCCTGTACTTC.

A note on this clonotype: An end of the junction differs from the germline gene, which may be a read error. The CDR3, as DNA: TGCAGCGTTGGGACAGACTATGATTCACCTCTCCACTTT. As protein: CSVGTDYDSPLHF. V and J are TRBV29-1 and TRBJ1-6, with D tentatively TRBD1 (6 bases). The germline CDR1 and CDR2 sequences are SQVTM and ANQGSEA. The CDR3 length is 13 residues. Drawing the rest from reference TRBV29-1 and TRBJ1-6, the complete variable domain is SAVISQKPSRDICQRGTSLTIQCQVDSQVTMMFWYRQQPGQSLTLIATANQGSEATYESGFVIDKFPISRPNLTFSTLTVSNMSPEDSSIYLCSVGTDYDSPLHFGNGTRLTVT.

With regard to this clonotype: A junction boundary mismatches the germline segment, possibly from a read error. The chain recombines TRBV29-1 with TRBJ1-2; the D is unclear. Germline V gene sequence: CDR1 SQVTM, CDR2 ANQGSEA. The CDR3 sequence is 14 residues long. As DNA, the CDR3 is TGCAGCGTTGAAAGAGCAGAGGGATACTATGGCTACACTTTC. This gives the protein CSVERAEGYYGYTF.

As regards this clonotype: A read error may be the cause here, since a much bigger clone is one base away. As the CDR3 is not closed by the conserved phenylalanine or tryptophan, this likely results from a read error. The chain has TRBV7-9 and TRBJ2-1, with 8 bases that match TRBD2. CDR3 length equals 17 residues. CDR1 SEHNR and CDR2 FQNEAQ come from the germline V gene (reference sequence). The V segment lost 3 bases and the J segment 8 bases; nucleotides outside the gene matches: 15. The CDR3 loop reads CASSFRPTGTRGDEQFL. CDR3 DNA: TGTGCCAGCAGCTTTAGGCCCACCGGGACTAGAGGGGATGAGCAGTTCTTA.

Points on this clonotype: The junction and the germline gene differ at one end; a read error may be behind it. The V call is TRBV29-1, the J call TRBJ2-3, with TRBD2 identical over 7 bases. CDR1 and CDR2 from the germline V gene are SQVTM and ANQGSEA. This CDR3 has 18 amino acids. The CDR3 loop reads CGVEPTPRLALNTDTQYF. The CDR3 coding sequence is TGCGGCGTTGAACCGACCCCCCGACTAGCTCTTAACACAGATACGCAGTATTTT.

With regard to this clonotype: At one end, the junction sequence differs from germline, possibly due to a read error. The rearrangement uses TRBV11-2 and TRBJ2-3; D is uncertain. CDR3 length: 12 amino acids. Germline V CDR1 and CDR2: SGHAT, FQNNGV. The CDR3 DNA reads as TGTGCCAGCAGCCACCGTACATATACTCAGTATTTT. Its translation: CASSHRTYTQYF.

Regarding this clonotype: Sequence at one end of the junction differs from germline and may be a read error. The V call is TRBV29-1, the J call TRBJ2-1; TRBD1 is a possible D gene (6 bases). In germline, CDR1 is SQVTM, CDR2 ANQGSEA. This CDR3 spans 14 amino acids. The CDR3 nucleotides read TGCAGCGTAGGGACAAGGTTCTCCTACAATGAGCAATTCTTC. This translates into CSVGTRFSYNEQFF.

A remark on this clonotype: A much larger clonotype is one base distant, so this may be a read error. The rearrangement joins TRBV7-8 to TRBJ2-1, with 8 positions matching TRBD2. The germline V gene has CDR1 SGHVS and CDR2 FQNEAQ. V was pared by 3 bases and J by 5 bases, with 12 bases of the junction left unmatched. The CDR3 length is 17 residues. CDR3 amino acids: CASSFVQTGLGNNEQFF. The CDR3 bases are TGTGCCAGCAGCTTTGTACAGACGGGACTAGGAAACAATGAGCAGTTCTTC.

In the case of this clonotype: A much larger clonotype is one base distant, so this may be a read error. The V call is TRBV24-1, the J call TRBJ1-5, with D unclear. Per germline, CDR1 KGHDR and CDR2 SFDVKD. The CDR3 sequence is 13 residues long. V lost 10 bases and J 0 bases, leaving 9 bases between the germline ends. CDR3 region: CATSRGSNQPQHF. The CDR3 bases are TGTGCCACTAGTCGGGGTAGCAATCAGCCCCAGCATTTT.

About this clonotype itself: At one of its ends the junction is not consistent with the germline gene, which may arise from a read error. This chain joins TRBV6-1 and TRBJ2-3; TRBD1 might be the D (7 bases). In germline, CDR1 is MNHNS, CDR2 SASEGT. The CDR3 loop spans 17 amino acids. This chain's CDR3 is CTSPQGVSSEGPDTQYF. The DNA of the CDR3 is TGTACCAGCCCCCAGGGGGTCTCTAGCGAGGGGCCAGATACGCAGTATTTT.

This sequence joins TRBV21-1 and TRBJ2-1; the table's TRBD1 call for D was not verified on the DNA. TRBV21-1 is reported as a pseudogene. The CDR3 spans 16 residues. The CDR3 region is CASSEPNRTRGPEQFF. CDR3 nucleotide sequence: TGTGCCAGCAGCGAACCCAACAGGACAAGGGGCCCTGAGCAGTTCTTC.

With regard to this clonotype: The junction departs from germline at one end; a sequencing error may be responsible. The chain carries TRBV4-2 and TRBJ2-2; maybe TRBD2 (5 bases). The germline V gene has CDR1 LGHNA and CDR2 YNFKEQ. This CDR3 contains 15 residues. CDR3 amino acids: CASSQVSGNIGELFF. CDR3 DNA sequence: TGTGCCAGCAGCCAAGTGAGCGGCAACATCGGGGAGCTGTTTTTC.

This clonotype was counted ten times or more. The rearrangement uses TRBV5-1 and TRBJ2-1; D remains ambiguous. CDR1 and CDR2 (germline): SGHRS, YFSETQ. The V end was cut by 0 bases, the J end by 1 base, with 8 bases between. The CDR3 consists of 15 residues. CDR3 sequence: CASSLATMSYNEQFF. The CDR3 DNA sequence: TGCGCCAGCAGCTTGGCCACGATGTCCTACAATGAGCAGTTCTTC.

Details on this clonotype: A much larger clone differs by one base, so this may be a read error. The chain recombines TRBV30 with TRBJ2-5, with a weak D call TRBD1 (6 bases). The CDR3 spans 12 residues. Germline CDR1 is GTSNPN and CDR2 is SVGIG (reference sequence). Here the CDR3 reads CAWRAGVETHYF. The CDR3 nucleotides are TGTGCCTGGAGGGCAGGGGTAGAGACCCATTACTTC.

A word on this clonotype: A much bigger clone sits one base away, suggesting this may be a read error. This sequence joins TRBV5-5 and TRBJ2-7, with 9 bases matching TRBD1. The CDR3 loop spans 16 amino acids. Germline lookup yields CDR1 SGHKS and CDR2 YYEKEE (reference sequence). The DNA for the CDR3 is TGTGTCAGCAGCTTGGCAGTTGGGACAGGGACCTACGAGCAGTACTTC. Translation: CVSSLAVGTGTYEQYF.

About this clonotype: Since no conserved phenylalanine or tryptophan closes the CDR3, a read error is the likely cause. This chain links TRBV6-6 with TRBJ1-1; D perhaps matches TRBD1 (6 bases). Trimming stripped 7 bases from V and 2 bases from J, with 14 bases between. Germline V gives CDR1 MNHNY, CDR2 SVGAGI (reference sequence). The CDR3 totals 14 residues. CDR3 in amino acids: CASNRDNYNTEAFP. The DNA for the CDR3 is TGTGCCAGCAATAGGGACAACTATAACACTGAAGCTTTCCCT.

Only one count was recorded for this clonotype. The rearrangement links TRBV6-5 to TRBJ2-3; the D gene is possibly TRBD1 (5 bases). TRBJ1-5 explains the end of the DNA better; the J call may be wrong. Germline V lookup: CDR1 MNHEY, CDR2 SVGAGI. CDR3 length equals 15 residues. The CDR3 protein is CASSRQAGGSDTQHF. The CDR3 DNA is TGTGCCAGCAGCCGACAAGCGGGGGGGTCAGATACGCAGCATTTT.

About this clonotype: A read error may produce the germline difference seen at one junction end. The chain recombines TRBV6-4 with TRBJ2-2; D perhaps matches TRBD2 (6 bases). The length of the CDR3 is 15 residues. CDR1 is MRHNA and CDR2 is SNTAGT in the germline V gene. CDR3 loop: CASSGGGVGGGEQFF. Written as DNA, the CDR3 is TGTGCCAGCAGTGGAGGAGGTGTTGGTGGCGGGGAGCAGTTTTTT.

Concerning this clonotype: Its ends do not fully match the called genes, so a read error is possible. The gene calls are TRBV11-3 and TRBJ2-7; the D gene is possibly TRBD1 (5 bases). CDR1 is SGHNT and CDR2 is YENEEA in the germline V gene. This CDR3 is 12 amino acids long. CDR3 in DNA: TGCCCCAGCAACTTAGAAAGGGGCGAGCAGTACTTC. Its translation: CPSNLERGEQYF.

This clonotype occurred once. This sequence joins TRBV6-1 and TRBJ2-5; a weak D match, TRBD1 (6 bases). V dropped 11 bases and J dropped 4 bases, with 17 bases sitting between them. CDR3 length: 13 residues. The germline gives CDR1 MNHNS, CDR2 SASEGT. The DNA for the CDR3 is TGTGCCGCACAGGGCGGGTCGATAGAGACCCAGTACTTC. Its translation is CAAQGGSIETQYF.

To note about this clonotype: One base away lies a much larger clone, so this may be a sequencing read error. The chain recombines TRBV19 with TRBJ1-1; TRBD1 is a possible D gene (6 bases). V lost 7 bases, J lost 7 bases, and 19 bases lay in between. Germline assignment: CDR1 LNHDA and CDR2 SQIVND (reference sequence). The CDR3 covers 14 residues. The DNA for the CDR3 is TGTGCCAGTACCGACGGACAGTCGCTCATTGAAGCTTTCTTT. Encoded protein: CASTDGQSLIEAFF.

The chain joins TRBV28 to TRBJ2-2, with D perhaps TRBD1 (5 bases). V dropped 6 bases and J dropped 10 bases, with 15 bases sitting between them. Germline lookup yields CDR1 MDHEN and CDR2 SYDVKM. This CDR3 is 13 amino acids long. This chain's CDR3 is CASRPQGNLELFF. The CDR3 DNA follows: TGTGCCAGCAGACCGCAGGGTAACTTGGAGCTGTTTTTT.

A single count supports this clonotype. Being one base from a much bigger clone, this may be a read error. The chain carries TRBV30 and TRBJ1-1; 12 positions match TRBD1. Germline loops: CDR1 GTSNPN, CDR2 SVGIG (reference sequence). V shed 2 bases and J 6 bases; nucleotides not matched to a gene: 7. The CDR3 extends over 15 amino acids. Here the CDR3 reads CAWSWDRGLNSEAFF. In nucleotides, the CDR3 is TGTGCCTGGAGTTGGGACAGGGGGCTAAACTCTGAAGCTTTCTTT.

Comment on this clonotype: Without the conserved terminal phenylalanine or tryptophan, this CDR3 likely stems from a read error. V is TRBV11-3 and J is TRBJ2-1, with a tentative D call TRBD1 (5 bases). This CDR3 has 14 residues. Trimming removed 5 bases from V and 6 bases from J, with 14 bases in between. Germline CDR1 and CDR2: SGHNT and YENEEA. As DNA, the CDR3 is TGTGCCAGCAGCCCCGGACAAAGGGGCAATGAGCAGTTCTTA. Protein sequence: CASSPGQRGNEQFL.

A remark on this clonotype: A junction boundary mismatches the germline segment, possibly from a read error. The chain is built from TRBV11-3 and TRBJ2-5, with D possibly being TRBD2 (6 bases). The CDR3 length is 13 residues. Germline CDR1 and CDR2: SGHNT and YENEEA. CDR3 DNA sequence: TGTGCCAGCCGTCGGGGGATCCAAGAGACTCAGTACTTC. Amino acids: CASRRGIQETQYF.

This clonotype was observed a handful of times. The chain carries TRBV7-9 and TRBJ1-1, with unresolved D. Germline V gene data show CDR1 as SEHNR and CDR2 as FQNEAQ (reference sequence). With 8 bases removed from V and 8 bases from J, the gap between germline ends came to 18 bases. CDR3 length: 13 amino acids. CDR3 in DNA: TGTGCCAGCGGCCTCACAAACCCGGAAGAAGCTTTCTTT. This gives the protein CASGLTNPEEAFF.